This TCR beta chain is drawn from a study of T cells in tumors after PD-1 blockade. Sequencing was performed with immunoSEQ multiplex PCR; in TCRdb, only in-frame clones are kept and a portion is missing. The table lists some 24,000 clones, 80% to 85% of them singletons, with 12% in the top ten. Germline values: CDR1 SGHVS, CDR2 FNYEAQ. V lost 5 bases to trimming and J lost 0 bases, with 22 bases between them. CDR3 length equals 18 residues. This sequence joins TRBV7-6 and TRBJ1-1; D remains unclear. This TCR came from a human donor with basal cell carcinoma. This specimen consisted of PBMCs, obtained after anti-PD-1 treatment. The CDR3 DNA reads TGTGCCAGCAGCCCAGCTGGGAGGACGGGCCCTTTGAACACTGAAGCTTTCTTT. It codes for CASSPAGRTGPLNTEAFF.